The T cell receptor (beta chain) described here comes from a study of blood T cells in healthy people across ages (dated by TCRdb to between 2014 and 2017). Broadly, across the study: Template switching captured roughly one uniquely barcoded TCR beta cDNA molecule per two T cells in model experiments. Age-related changes in TCR beta repertoire diversity were measured in the study by deep sequencing normalized with unique cDNA molecular identifiers. Four age groups were formed from the donors: young (average about 17 years), middle-aged (just under 40), aged (62) and long-lived (around 80). To avoid experimental bias, donors of different ages were randomly spread across the sequencing lanes. Using the same blood draw, the study looked at two additional independent replicas of 1 million unique cDNA reads for two donors, one aged 18 to 30 and the other aged 80 or older. Results and caveats for the whole study, not just this receptor: Compared with the aged group, the long-lived group had more naive CD4+ T cells, fewer expanded clones and increased TCR diversity, a pattern suggesting age selection. Because donor CMV infection status was unknown, age-related changes in expanded clonotypes were potentially confounded. Observed TCR beta diversity per million T cells fell roughly linearly with age, and a significant reduction was already apparent by age around 40. A strong correlation was found between observed TCR beta diversity and the percentage of naive T cells measured by flow cytometry. Since profiling was done on bulk unsorted PBMCs, naive and antigen-experienced compartments could not be conclusively compared. Estimates of total diversity based on one million sequenced T cells were regarded as lower bounds and as underestimates.

The CDR3 runs 16 amino acids, cysteine and phenylalanine included. Of the read, only the CDR3 DNA is kept; its 48 bases are in frame from base 1. The CDR1 and CDR2 encoded by the germline V gene are SGHTA and FQGTGA. Library generation was performed with 5' RACE. The instrument was an Illumina HiSeq 2500. A second PCR of about 6 to 11 cycles was performed with a sample-barcoded 5' primer and a J-beta primer mix. Each TCR beta cDNA molecule received a unique molecular identifier from a template-switch 5' adaptor carrying 12 random nucleotides. At least 2.5 million CDR3-containing paired-end reads were obtained from each sample. The Mint cDNA synthesis kit, primed by a TRBC-specific oligonucleotide, was used to synthesize first-strand cDNA from all RNA. All cDNA was treated with uracil-DNA glycosylase and then went through a first 18-cycle PCR with the universal primers M1SS and BC2_uni_R. The study's processing was this. For normalization, 1 million high-quality reads, each with a distinct molecular identifier, were randomly selected from each sample. Reads with shared molecular identifiers were discarded instead of being binned into consensus sequences. MiTCR, set to a Q25 quality threshold and the strictest error-elimination algorithm, was used for CDR3 identification, clonotype clustering and error correction. A nonparametric unseen species model with Euler transformation was used to estimate a lower bound on total TCR beta diversity. Using fastp trimming at Q25 and MiXCR clonotype assembly, TCRdb reanalyzed the public sequencing data and kept in-frame beta chains. Duplicate CDR3 protein sequences are folded into a single record with the most common DNA and genes. The V and J calls were not made by the authors but by TCRdb's processing. This sample is represented by around 850,000 distinct CDR3 sequences; around 36% of them were singletons. Together, the top ten hold 10% to 15% of the sample.

Donors were 40 or so systemically healthy Caucasian individuals from Russia aged roughly 6 to 95 years. Ten milliliters of peripheral blood were drawn from each donor into EDTA-treated Vacutainer tubes. Ficoll-Paque density-gradient centrifugation was used to isolate PBMCs, with at least 7 million per sample. Trizol reagent was used to extract total RNA from PBMCs, with at least 5 micrograms per sample. For every donor, an aliquot of PBMCs went through flow cytometry to measure the percentages of naive CD45RAhigh/CD27high T cells. Concerning this clonotype itself: It has no known antigen specificity. An end of the junction differs from the germline gene, which may be a read error.

The receptor's source is a man aged 18 to 30 in good health. Rearrangement joined TRBV7-3 to TRBJ2-2; no confident D gene assignment can be made. The sample comprised blood. CDR3 sequence: CASSNNGGMNIGELFF. The DNA sequence is as follows: TGTGCCAGCAGCAATAACGGCGGAATGAACATCGGGGAGCTGTTTTTT.